This T cell receptor beta chain was sequenced in a study of blood T cell repertoires in COVID-19. Study at large: Sites across the United States, Italy and Spain contributed samples from acute and convalescent COVID-19. PBMCs, B-cell-depleted T cells, or T cells provided the cDNA or gDNA that made up the material.

V lost 1 base, J lost 7 bases, and 10 bases lay in between. This CDR3 is 13 amino acids long. Looked up from germline, CDR1 is SGHVS and CDR2 is FQNEAQ. Authors' processing steps: Amplification from reference gene primers served as the basis for estimated nucleated cell counts. Measured with immunoSEQ multiplex PCR; TCRdb has only the in-frame clones, and not every one. Clone size and the V and J calls come from that table; the DNA yielded D and trimming. The table lists approximately 85,000 clones, around 90% of them singletons. Sequenced material: peripheral blood. This receptor was obtained from a woman older than 75 with active or convalescent COVID-19. The V gene is TRBV7-8, the J gene TRBJ2-5, with D perhaps TRBD1 (5 bases). The CDR3 reads CASSLGGQGTQYF. The CDR3 DNA reads TGTGCCAGCAGCTTAGGCGGCCAGGGGACCCAGTACTTC.